This T cell receptor beta chain was identified during a study of cytomegalovirus exposure and HLA in healthy donors. Study-level results: Reports state that TCR beta sequences accurately predicted most subjects' HLA-A and HLA-B alleles. It emerged from a later analysis that several of the most significant clusters appeared to be linked to common viral pathogens. Being productive about 87% or about 30% of the time was typical of most TCR beta V segments in an earlier analysis.

Trimming removed 6 bases from V and 2 bases from J; junction bases left unmatched: 3. The CDR3 length is 14 residues. Germline-derived CDR1 and CDR2 are SGHRS and YFSETQ. PCR primers comprised 60 Vbeta and 13 Jbeta primers. Assay: immunoSEQ multiplex PCR; the TCRdb copy retains only in-frame clones and omits some. The table records tens of thousands of clones, nearly 80% of them present only once. A word on this clone: No antigen is known for it.

The sequenced material came from PBMCs. The TCR comes from a woman in her forties or fifties in good health and CMV-seropositive. The chain has TRBV5-1 and TRBJ1-4, with TRBD1 matching 8 bases. The CDR3 nucleotides are TGCGCCAGCACTCCAGGGGGCACTAATGAAAAACTGTTTTTT. Translation: CASTPGGTNEKLFF.